These 14 T cell receptor beta chains were sequenced from one sample in a study of OX40 agonist ivuxolimab in advanced cancers. Generated by immunoSEQ multiplex PCR, the TCRdb table keeps only in-frame clones and is missing some. Among 80,000 to 100,000 clones listed, approximately 91% were seen once. The specimen comprised CD4+ or CD8+ T cells sorted from blood, sampled in a trial of the OX40 agonist ivuxolimab. These receptors came from an adult with an advanced solid tumor such as melanoma, head and neck, liver or kidney cancer.

The sample holds a few counts of this clone. This sequence joins TRBV9 and TRBJ2-1; 16 positions agree with TRBD2. This CDR3 region has 17 residues. Trimming took 0 bases from V and 6 from J; bases not matched to a gene: 3. Per germline, CDR1 SGDLS and CDR2 YYNGEE. CDR3: CASSVEGTSGRVNEQFF. The CDR3 DNA follows: TGTGCCAGCAGCGTAGAAGGGACTAGCGGGAGGGTCAATGAGCAGTTCTTC.

The chain employs TRBV7-2 and TRBJ1-3; D gene unclear. V was pared by 5 bases and J by 3 bases, with 11 bases between. This CDR3 contains 14 residues. Germline V gene lookup returns CDR1 SGHTA and CDR2 FQGNSA. CDR3 sequence reads: CASSPIGNGNTIYF. The CDR3, as DNA: TGTGCCAGCAGCCCTATAGGGAATGGAAACACCATATATTTT.

This chain links TRBV5-4 with TRBJ2-2; 9 bases map to TRBD1. Losses at the gene ends were 0 bases for V and 4 bases for J; bases not matched to a gene: 1. Germline V gene lookup returns CDR1 SGHNT and CDR2 YYREEE (reference sequence). The length of the CDR3 is 15 residues. CDR3 residues: CASSLGDRATGELFF. The CDR3 DNA is TGTGCCAGCAGCTTGGGGGACAGGGCCACCGGGGAGCTGTTTTTT.

V gene TRBV28 combines with J gene TRBJ2-1; D gene uncertain. There are 13 residues in the CDR3. Trimming took off 8 bases at V and 0 bases at J, with 8 bases between the two ends. Germline V gene data show CDR1 as MDHEN and CDR2 as SYDVKM. The CDR3 reads CASGLPSYNEQFF. CDR3 in DNA: TGTGCCAGCGGGCTCCCCTCCTACAATGAGCAGTTCTTC.

This chain joins TRBV10-2 and TRBJ1-6; D remains unclear. Per germline, CDR1 WSHSY and CDR2 SAAADI. The germline V and J ends were trimmed by 0 bases and 6 bases, with 3 bases remaining between them. The CDR3 is 13 residues long. The CDR3 DNA sequence: TGCGCCAGCAGTGAGTCGAGTAATTCACCCCTCCACTTT. Encoded protein: CASSESSNSPLHF.

This chain uses TRBV7-2 with TRBJ2-1, with 10 bases aligning to TRBD2. The CDR3 covers 14 residues. V lost 7 bases to trimming and J lost 5 bases; unmatched junction nucleotides: 5. Per germline, CDR1 SGHTA and CDR2 FQGNSA. The CDR3 nucleotides are TGTGCCAGCACGCGGACTAGCGGAAACAATGAGCAGTTCTTC. This gives the protein CASTRTSGNNEQFF. The full variable domain, its missing parts supplied by reference TRBV7-2 and TRBJ2-1, is GAGVSQSPSNKVTEKGKDVELRCDPISGHTALYWYRQSLGQGLEFLIYFQGNSAPDKSGLPSDRFSAERTGGSVSTLTIQRTQQEDSAVYLCASTRTSGNNEQFFGPGTRLTVL.

The chain has TRBV5-6 and TRBJ2-4; D gene unclear. V lost 1 base to trimming and J lost 7 bases, with 12 bases between them. This CDR3 comprises 14 residues. The V gene's germline CDR1 is SGHDT and CDR2 YYEEEE. The CDR3 reads CASSLWSSPNIQYF. DNA of the CDR3: TGTGCCAGCAGCTTGTGGAGCAGCCCCAACATTCAGTACTTC. Using reference TRBV5-6 and TRBJ2-4 for the parts outside the CDR3, the full variable domain is DAGVTQSPTHLIKTRGQQVTLRCSPKSGHDTVSWYQQALGQGPQFIFQYYEEEERQRGNFPDRFSGHQFPNYSSELNVNALLLGDSALYLCASSLWSSPNIQYFGAGTRLSVL.

The V and J genes are TRBV7-3 and TRBJ2-1; D not resolved. Germline CDR1 and CDR2: SGHTA and FQGTGA. V lost 0 bases and J 9 bases, leaving 9 bases between the germline ends. This CDR3 contains 13 residues. This chain's CDR3 is CASSLTPSFEQFF. CDR3 DNA sequence: TGTGCCAGCAGCTTAACCCCGAGCTTTGAGCAGTTCTTC.

This chain joins TRBV25-1 and TRBJ2-3; 7 nucleotides match TRBD1. Germline V gives CDR1 MGHDK, CDR2 SYGVNS. J was trimmed by 6 bases and V by 5 bases; bases with no gene match: 5. The CDR3 is made up of 13 amino acids. The CDR3 is CASSIPRGDTQYF. The CDR3 DNA is TGTGCCAGCAGTATCCCCAGGGGGGATACGCAGTATTTT.

The rearrangement links TRBV19 to TRBJ2-3; the match to TRBD2 covers 12 bases. This CDR3 comprises 14 residues. From germline, CDR1 is LNHDA and CDR2 SQIVND (reference sequence). The V segment lost 10 bases and the J segment 3 bases; nucleotides outside the gene matches: 5. The DNA of the CDR3 is TGTGCCAACCGGACTAGCGGGATAACAGATACGCAGTATTTT. Its translation: CANRTSGITDTQYF.

V and J are TRBV9 and TRBJ2-7; D might be TRBD1 or TRBD2, each matching 5 bases. The germline V and J ends were trimmed by 0 bases and 5 bases, with 12 bases remaining between them. This CDR3 is built from 14 residues. The V gene's germline CDR1 is SGDLS and CDR2 YYNGEE. CDR3 residues: CASSVGSGPNEQYF. DNA for the CDR3: TGTGCCAGCAGCGTAGGATCGGGGCCCAACGAGCAGTACTTC.

This chain connects TRBV7-2 to TRBJ1-5, with TRBD1 matching over 8 bases. The CDR3 has 16 residues. Germline-derived CDR1 and CDR2 are SGHTA and FQGNSA. The V segment lost 1 base and the J segment 3 bases; nucleotides outside the gene matches: 5. The CDR3 spells CASSLGAGGYNQPQHF. CDR3 DNA sequence: TGTGCCAGCAGCTTAGGTGCAGGGGGCTACAATCAGCCCCAGCATTTT.

This sequence joins TRBV18 and TRBJ1-1, with D uncertain. V was clipped by 6 bases and J by 1 base, with 6 bases between them. CDR3 size: 12 residues. Germline lookup yields CDR1 KGHSH and CDR2 LQKENI. CDR3 in amino acids: CASSGGNTEAFF. CDR3 DNA sequence: TGTGCCAGCTCGGGAGGGAACACTGAAGCTTTCTTT.

The chain links TRBV7-9 to TRBJ2-1; 12 positions match TRBD1. With V trimmed by 4 bases and J by 2 bases, 6 bases remained unmatched. Germline assignment: CDR1 SEHNR and CDR2 FQNEAQ (reference sequence). The CDR3 runs to 17 residues. The CDR3 here is CASSSRDRGRTYNEQFF. The CDR3, as DNA: TGTGCCAGCAGCTCCCGGGACAGGGGGCGCACCTACAATGAGCAGTTCTTC.